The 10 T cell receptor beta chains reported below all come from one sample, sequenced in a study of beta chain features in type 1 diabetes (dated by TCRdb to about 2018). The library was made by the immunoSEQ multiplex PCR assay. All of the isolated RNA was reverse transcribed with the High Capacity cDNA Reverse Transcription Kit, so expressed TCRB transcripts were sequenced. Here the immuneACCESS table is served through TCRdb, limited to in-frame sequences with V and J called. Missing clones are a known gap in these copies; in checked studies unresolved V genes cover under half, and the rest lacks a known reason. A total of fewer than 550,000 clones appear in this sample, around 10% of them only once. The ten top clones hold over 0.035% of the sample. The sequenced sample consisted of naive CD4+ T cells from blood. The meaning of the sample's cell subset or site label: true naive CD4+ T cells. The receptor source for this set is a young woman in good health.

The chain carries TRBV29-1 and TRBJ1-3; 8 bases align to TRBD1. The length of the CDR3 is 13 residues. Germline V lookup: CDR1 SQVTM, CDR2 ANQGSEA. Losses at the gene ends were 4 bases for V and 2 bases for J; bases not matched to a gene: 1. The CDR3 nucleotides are TGCAGCGTTGTGGACAGGGCTGGAAACACCATATATTTT. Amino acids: CSVVDRAGNTIYF.

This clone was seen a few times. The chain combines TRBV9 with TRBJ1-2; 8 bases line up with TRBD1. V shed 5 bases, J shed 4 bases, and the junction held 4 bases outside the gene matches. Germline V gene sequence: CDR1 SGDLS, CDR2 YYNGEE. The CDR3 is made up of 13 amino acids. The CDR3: CASRTTGGYGYTF. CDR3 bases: TGTGCCAGCAGAACCACAGGGGGCTATGGCTACACCTTC.

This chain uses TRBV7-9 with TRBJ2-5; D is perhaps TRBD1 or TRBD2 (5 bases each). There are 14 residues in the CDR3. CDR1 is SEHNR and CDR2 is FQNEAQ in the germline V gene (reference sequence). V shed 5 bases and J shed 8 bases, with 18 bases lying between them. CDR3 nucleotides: TGTGCCAGCAGCCAGTCCGGGACCTCATTAACCCAGTACTTC. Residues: CASSQSGTSLTQYF.

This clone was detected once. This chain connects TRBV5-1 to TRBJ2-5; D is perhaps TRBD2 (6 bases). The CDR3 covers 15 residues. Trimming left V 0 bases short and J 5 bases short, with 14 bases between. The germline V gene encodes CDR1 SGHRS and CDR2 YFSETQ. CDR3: CASSLGSTGEETQYF. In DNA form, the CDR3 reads TGCGCCAGCAGCTTGGGCTCCACGGGGGAGGAGACCCAGTACTTC.

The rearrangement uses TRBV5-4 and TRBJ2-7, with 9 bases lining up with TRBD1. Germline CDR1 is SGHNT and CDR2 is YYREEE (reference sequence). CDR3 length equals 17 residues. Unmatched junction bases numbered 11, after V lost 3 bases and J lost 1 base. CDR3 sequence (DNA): TGTGCCAGCAGCTCGAAGATCGGGACAGGGAATTCCTACGAGCAGTACTTC. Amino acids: CASSSKIGTGNSYEQYF. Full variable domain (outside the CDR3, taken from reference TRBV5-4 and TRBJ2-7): ETGVTQSPTHLIKTRGQQVTLRCSSQSGHNTVSWYQQALGQGPQFIFQYYREEENGRGNFPPRFSGLQFPNYSSELNVNALELDDSALYLCASSSKIGTGNSYEQYFGPGTRLTVT.

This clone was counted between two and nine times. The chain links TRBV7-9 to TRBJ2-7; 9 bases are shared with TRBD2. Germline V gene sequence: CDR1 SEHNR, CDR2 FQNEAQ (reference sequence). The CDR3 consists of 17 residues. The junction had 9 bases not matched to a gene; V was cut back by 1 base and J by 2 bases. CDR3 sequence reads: CASSLGMTSGPTYEQYF. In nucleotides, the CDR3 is TGTGCCAGCAGCTTAGGCATGACTAGCGGACCCACCTACGAGCAGTACTTC.

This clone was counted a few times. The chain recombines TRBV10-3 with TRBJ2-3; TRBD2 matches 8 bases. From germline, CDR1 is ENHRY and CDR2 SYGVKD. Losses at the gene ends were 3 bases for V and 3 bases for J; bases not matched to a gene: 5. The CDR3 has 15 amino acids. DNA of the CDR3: TGTGCCATCAGTGACCCCGGACTAGCTACAGATACGCAGTATTTT. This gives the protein CAISDPGLATDTQYF.

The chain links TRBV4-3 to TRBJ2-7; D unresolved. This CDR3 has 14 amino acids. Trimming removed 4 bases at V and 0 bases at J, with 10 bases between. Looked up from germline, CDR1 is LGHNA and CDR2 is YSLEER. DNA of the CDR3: TGCGCCAGCAGCCTTCGCAAGAGCTCCTACGAGCAGTACTTC. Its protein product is CASSLRKSSYEQYF.

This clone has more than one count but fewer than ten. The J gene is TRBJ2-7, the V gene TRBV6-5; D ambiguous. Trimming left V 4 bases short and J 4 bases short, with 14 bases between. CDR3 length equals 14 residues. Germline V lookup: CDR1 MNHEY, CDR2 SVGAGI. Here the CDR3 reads CASSSRLSNYEQYV. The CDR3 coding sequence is TGTGCCAGCAGTTCCCGACTCTCCAATTACGAGCAGTACGTC.

CDR3 in amino acids: CASSLALSNQPQHF. The CDR3 coding sequence is TGTGCCAGCAGCTTAGCTTTAAGCAATCAGCCCCAGCATTTT. The gene calls are TRBV7-2 and TRBJ1-5; D unresolved. The CDR3 spans 14 residues. Germline V CDR1 and CDR2: SGHTA, FQGNSA. V was trimmed by 0 bases and J by 1 base, leaving 4 bases between them. The whole variable domain, filled in from reference TRBV7-2 and TRBJ1-5, reads GAGVSQSPSNKVTEKGKDVELRCDPISGHTALYWYRQSLGQGLEFLIYFQGNSAPDKSGLPSDRFSAERTGGSVSTLTIQRTQQEDSAVYLCASSLALSNQPQHFGDGTRLSIL.